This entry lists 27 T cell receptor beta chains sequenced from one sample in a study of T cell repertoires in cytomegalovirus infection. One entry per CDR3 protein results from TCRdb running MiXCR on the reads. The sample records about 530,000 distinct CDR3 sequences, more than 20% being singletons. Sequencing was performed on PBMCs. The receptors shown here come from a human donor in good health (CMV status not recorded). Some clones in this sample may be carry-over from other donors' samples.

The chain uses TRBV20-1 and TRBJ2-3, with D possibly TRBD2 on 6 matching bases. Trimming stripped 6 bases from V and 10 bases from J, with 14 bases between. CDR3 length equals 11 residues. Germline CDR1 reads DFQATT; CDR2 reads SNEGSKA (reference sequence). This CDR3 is CSAPNGDSQYF. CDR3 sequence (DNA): TGCAGTGCCCCGAACGGGGACTCGCAGTATTTT.

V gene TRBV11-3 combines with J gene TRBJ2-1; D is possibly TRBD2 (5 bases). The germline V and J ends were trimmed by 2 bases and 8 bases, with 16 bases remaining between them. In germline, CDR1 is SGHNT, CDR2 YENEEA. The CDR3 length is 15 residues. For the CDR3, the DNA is TGTGCCAGCAGCTTAAGGGAGAATGGGATCGATGAGCAGTTCTTC. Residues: CASSLRENGIDEQFF.

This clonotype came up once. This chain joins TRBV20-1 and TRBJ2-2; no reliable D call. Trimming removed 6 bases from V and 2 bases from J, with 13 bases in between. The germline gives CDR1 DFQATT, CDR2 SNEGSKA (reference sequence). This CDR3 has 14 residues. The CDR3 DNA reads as TGCAGTGCCCTAGGTGGGGTTAACACCGGGGAGCTGTTTTTT. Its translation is CSALGGVNTGELFF.

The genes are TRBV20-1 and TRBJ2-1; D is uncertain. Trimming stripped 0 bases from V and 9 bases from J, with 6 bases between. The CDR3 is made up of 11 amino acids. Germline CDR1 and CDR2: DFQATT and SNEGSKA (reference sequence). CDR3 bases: TGCAGTGCTAGAGATCGTATTGAGCAGTTCTTC. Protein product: CSARDRIEQFF.

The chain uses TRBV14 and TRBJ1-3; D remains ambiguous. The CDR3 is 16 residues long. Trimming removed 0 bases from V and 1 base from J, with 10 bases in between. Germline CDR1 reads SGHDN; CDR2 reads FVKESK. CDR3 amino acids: CASSQDLTVSGNTIYF. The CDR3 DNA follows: TGTGCCAGCAGCCAAGATCTAACAGTTTCTGGAAACACCATATATTTT.

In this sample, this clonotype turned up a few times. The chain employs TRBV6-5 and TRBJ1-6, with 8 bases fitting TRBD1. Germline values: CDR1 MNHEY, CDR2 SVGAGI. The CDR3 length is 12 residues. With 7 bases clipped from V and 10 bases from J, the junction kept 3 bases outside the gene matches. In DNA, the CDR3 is TGTGCCAGCACCAGGGGGCCGTCACCCCTCCACTTT. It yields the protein CASTRGPSPLHF.

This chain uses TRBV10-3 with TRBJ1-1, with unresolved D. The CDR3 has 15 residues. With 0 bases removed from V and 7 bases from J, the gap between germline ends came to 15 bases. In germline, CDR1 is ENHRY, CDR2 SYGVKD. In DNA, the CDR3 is TGTGCCATCAGTGAGTCGAGGGCAGGAAATATTGAAGCTTTCTTT. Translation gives CAISESRAGNIEAFF.

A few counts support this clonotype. CDR3 in amino acids: CASSPRPVSEGLMMNTEAFF. Written as DNA, the CDR3 is TGTGCCAGCAGCCCACGTCCAGTTTCAGAGGGGTTGATGATGAACACTGAAGCTTTCTTT. The rearrangement uses TRBV27 and TRBJ1-1, with a weak D call TRBD1 (5 bases). Trimming pared 6 bases from V and 0 bases from J, leaving 29 bases between. Germline V gene sequence: CDR1 MNHEY, CDR2 SMNVEV (reference sequence). The CDR3 extends over 20 amino acids.

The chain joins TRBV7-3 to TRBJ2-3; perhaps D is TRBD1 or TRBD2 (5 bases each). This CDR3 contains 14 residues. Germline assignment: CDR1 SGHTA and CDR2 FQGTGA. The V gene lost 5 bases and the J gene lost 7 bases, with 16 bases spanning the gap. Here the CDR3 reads CASSLHPGPNTQYF. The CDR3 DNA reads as TGTGCCAGCAGCCTACACCCGGGACCGAATACGCAGTATTTT. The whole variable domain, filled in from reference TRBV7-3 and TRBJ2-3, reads GAGVSQTPSNKVTEKGKYVELRCDPISGHTALYWYRQSLGQGPEFLIYFQGTGAADDSGLPNDRFFAVRPEGSVSTLKIQRTERGDSAVYLCASSLHPGPNTQYFGPGTRLTVL.

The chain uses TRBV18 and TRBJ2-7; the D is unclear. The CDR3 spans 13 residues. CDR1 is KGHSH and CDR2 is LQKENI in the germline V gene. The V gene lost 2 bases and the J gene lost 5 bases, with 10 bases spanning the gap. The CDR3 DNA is TGTGCCAGCTCACCAAAAACTGGAAACGAGCAGTACGTC. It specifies CASSPKTGNEQYV.

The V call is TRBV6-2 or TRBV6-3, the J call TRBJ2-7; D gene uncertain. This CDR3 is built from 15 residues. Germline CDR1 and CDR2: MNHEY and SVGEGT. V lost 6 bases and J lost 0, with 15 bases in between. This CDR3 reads CASRGWLPTSYEQYV. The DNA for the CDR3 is TGTGCCAGCAGAGGGTGGCTCCCGACCTCCTACGAGCAGTACGTC.

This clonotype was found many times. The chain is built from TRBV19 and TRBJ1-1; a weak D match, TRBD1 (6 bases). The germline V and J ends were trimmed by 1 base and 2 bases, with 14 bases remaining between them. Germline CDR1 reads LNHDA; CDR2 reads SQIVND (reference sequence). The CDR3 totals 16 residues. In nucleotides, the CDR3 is TGTGCCAGTAGTATAGTCGTAAGGGGACATAACACTGAAGCTTTCTTT. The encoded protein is CASSIVVRGHNTEAFF.

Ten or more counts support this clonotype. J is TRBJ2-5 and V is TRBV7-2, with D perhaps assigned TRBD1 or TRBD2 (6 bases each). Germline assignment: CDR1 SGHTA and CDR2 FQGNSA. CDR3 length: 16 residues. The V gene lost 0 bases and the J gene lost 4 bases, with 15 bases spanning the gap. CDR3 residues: CASSLAVPSGAETQYF. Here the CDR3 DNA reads TGTGCCAGCAGCTTAGCGGTCCCCTCGGGGGCAGAGACCCAGTACTTC.

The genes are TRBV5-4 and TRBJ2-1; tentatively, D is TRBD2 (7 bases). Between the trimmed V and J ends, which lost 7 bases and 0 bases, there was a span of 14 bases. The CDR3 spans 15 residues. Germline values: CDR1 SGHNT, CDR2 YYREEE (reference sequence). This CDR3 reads CASESGGPSYNEQFF. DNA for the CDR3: TGTGCCAGCGAGTCCGGGGGGCCCTCCTACAATGAGCAGTTCTTC.

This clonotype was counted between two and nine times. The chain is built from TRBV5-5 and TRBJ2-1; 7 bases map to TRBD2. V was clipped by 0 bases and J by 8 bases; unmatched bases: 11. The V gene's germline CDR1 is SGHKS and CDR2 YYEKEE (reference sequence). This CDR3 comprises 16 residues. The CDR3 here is CASSLEWRERRYEQFF. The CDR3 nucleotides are TGTGCCAGCAGCTTGGAATGGCGGGAGAGGAGATATGAGCAGTTCTTC.

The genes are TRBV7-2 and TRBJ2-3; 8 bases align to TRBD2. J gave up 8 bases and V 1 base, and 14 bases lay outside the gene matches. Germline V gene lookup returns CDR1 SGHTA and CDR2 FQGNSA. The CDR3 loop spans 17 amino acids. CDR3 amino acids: CASSLGVLAGPRGTQYF. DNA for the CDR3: TGTGCCAGCAGCTTAGGAGTTTTAGCGGGGCCCCGGGGTACGCAGTATTTT.

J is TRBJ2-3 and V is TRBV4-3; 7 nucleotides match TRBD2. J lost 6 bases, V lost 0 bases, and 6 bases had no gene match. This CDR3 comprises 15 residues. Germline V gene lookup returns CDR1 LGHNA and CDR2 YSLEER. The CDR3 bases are TGCGCCAGCAGCCAAGAGGGGGGGAGGGCCGATACGCAGTATTTT. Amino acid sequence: CASSQEGGRADTQYF.

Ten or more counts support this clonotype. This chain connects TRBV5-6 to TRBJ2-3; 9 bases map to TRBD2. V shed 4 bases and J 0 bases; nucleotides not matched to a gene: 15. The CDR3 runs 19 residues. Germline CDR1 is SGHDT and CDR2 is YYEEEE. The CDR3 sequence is CASSMDSSSGTPSTDTQYF. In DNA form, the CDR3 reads TGTGCCAGCAGCATGGACAGCTCTAGCGGGACACCTAGCACAGATACGCAGTATTTT.

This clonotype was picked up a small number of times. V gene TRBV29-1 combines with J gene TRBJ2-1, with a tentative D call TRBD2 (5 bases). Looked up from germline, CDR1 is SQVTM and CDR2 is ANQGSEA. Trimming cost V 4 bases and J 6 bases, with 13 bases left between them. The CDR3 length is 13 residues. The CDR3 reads CSVVLASGNEQFF. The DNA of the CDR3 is TGCAGCGTTGTCCTAGCTAGTGGCAATGAGCAGTTCTTC.

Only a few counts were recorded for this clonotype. CDR3 sequence: CSTGEGGAYEQYF. CDR3 DNA sequence: TGCAGCACGGGCGAGGGAGGGGCCTACGAGCAGTACTTC. This chain joins TRBV29-1 and TRBJ2-7; 7 positions agree with TRBD2. CDR3 length: 13 amino acids. V shed 8 bases and J 2 bases; nucleotides not matched to a gene: 9. Per germline, CDR1 SQVTM and CDR2 ANQGSEA.

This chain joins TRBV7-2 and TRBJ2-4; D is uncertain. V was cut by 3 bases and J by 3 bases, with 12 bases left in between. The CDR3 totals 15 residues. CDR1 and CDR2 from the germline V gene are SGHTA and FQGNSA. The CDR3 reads CASSLARQYKNIQYF. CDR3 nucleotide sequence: TGTGCCAGCAGCTTGGCCCGTCAGTACAAAAACATTCAGTACTTC.

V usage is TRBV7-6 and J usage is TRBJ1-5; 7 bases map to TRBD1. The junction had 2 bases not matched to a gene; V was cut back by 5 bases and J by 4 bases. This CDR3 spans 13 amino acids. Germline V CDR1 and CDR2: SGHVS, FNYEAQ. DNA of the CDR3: TGTGCCAGCAGCCAACAGGGGAATCAGCCCCAGCATTTT. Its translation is CASSQQGNQPQHF.

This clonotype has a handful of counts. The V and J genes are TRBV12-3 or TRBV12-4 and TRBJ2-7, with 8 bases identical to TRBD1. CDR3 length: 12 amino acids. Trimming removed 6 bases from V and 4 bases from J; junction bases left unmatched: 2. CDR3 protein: CASRRQGYEQYF. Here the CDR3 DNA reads TGTGCCAGCAGACGACAGGGGTACGAGCAGTACTTC.

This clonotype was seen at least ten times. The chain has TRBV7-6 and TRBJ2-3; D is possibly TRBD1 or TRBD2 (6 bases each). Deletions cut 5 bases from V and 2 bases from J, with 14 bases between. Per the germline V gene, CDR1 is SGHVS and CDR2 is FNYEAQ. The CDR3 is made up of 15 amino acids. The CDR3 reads CASSRSGANTDTQYF. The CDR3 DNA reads TGTGCCAGCAGCCGATCGGGGGCGAACACAGATACGCAGTATTTT.

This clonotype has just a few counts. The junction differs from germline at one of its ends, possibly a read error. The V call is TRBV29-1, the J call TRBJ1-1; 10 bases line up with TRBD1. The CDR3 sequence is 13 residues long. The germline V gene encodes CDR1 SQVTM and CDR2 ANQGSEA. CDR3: CSATGQGNPEAFF. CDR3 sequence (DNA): TGCAGCGCCACGGGACAGGGGAACCCTGAAGCTTTCTTT.

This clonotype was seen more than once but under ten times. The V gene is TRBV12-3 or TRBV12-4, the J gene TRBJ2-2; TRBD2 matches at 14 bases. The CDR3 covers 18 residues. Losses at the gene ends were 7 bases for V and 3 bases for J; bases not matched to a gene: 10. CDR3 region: CASTIPGLAGAYTGELFF. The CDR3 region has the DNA TGTGCCAGCACCATCCCGGGACTAGCGGGAGCCTACACCGGGGAGCTGTTTTTT.

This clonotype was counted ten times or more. CDR3 nucleotide sequence: TGTGCCAGCAGCTTTAACACAGGGGACTACAGCACAGATACGCAGTATTTT. This encodes CASSFNTGDYSTDTQYF. The chain links TRBV7-6 to TRBJ2-3; either TRBD1 or TRBD2 may fit D (7 bases each). Germline-derived CDR1 and CDR2 are SGHVS and FNYEAQ. The length of the CDR3 is 17 residues. The V end was cut by 3 bases, the J end by 0 bases, with 16 bases between.